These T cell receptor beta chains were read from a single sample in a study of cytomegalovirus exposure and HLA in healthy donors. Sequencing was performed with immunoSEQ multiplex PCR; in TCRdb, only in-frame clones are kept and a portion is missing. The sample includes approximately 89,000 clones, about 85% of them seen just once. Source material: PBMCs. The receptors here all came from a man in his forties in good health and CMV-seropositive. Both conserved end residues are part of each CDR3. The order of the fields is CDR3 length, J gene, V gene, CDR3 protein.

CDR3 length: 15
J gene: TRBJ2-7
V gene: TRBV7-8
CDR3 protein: CASSLRGRRLDEQYF

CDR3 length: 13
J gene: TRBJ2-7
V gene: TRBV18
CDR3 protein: CASSSDRVREQYF

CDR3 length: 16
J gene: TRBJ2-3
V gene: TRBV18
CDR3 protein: CASSPPGLGPPDTQYF

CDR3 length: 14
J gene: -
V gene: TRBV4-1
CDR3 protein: CASSHGQGSYEQYF

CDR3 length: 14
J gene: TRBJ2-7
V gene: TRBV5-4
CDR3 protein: CASSPPDRVNEQYF

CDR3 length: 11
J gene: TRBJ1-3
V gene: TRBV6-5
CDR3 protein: CATGQGNTIYF

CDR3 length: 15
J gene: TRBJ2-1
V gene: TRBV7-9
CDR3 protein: CASSPRTSEWNEQFF

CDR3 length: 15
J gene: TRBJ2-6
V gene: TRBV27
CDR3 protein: CASSPRSSGANVLTF

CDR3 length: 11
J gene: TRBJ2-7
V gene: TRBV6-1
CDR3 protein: CASRDRYEQYF

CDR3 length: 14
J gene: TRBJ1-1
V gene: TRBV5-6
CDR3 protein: CASSPFGGSGEAFF

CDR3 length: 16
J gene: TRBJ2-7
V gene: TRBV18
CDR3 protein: CASSLQSGQGPYEQYF

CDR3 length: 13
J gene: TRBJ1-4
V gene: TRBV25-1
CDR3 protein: CASKFSTNEKLFF

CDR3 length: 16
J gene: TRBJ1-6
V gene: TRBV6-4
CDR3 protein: CASSPRQGGRNSPLHF

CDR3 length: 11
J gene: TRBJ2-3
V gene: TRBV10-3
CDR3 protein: CAISESRRQYF

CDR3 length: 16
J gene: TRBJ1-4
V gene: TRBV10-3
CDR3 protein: CAISERTGLGIEKLFF

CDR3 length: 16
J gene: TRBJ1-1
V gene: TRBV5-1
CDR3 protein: CASSLLSNRGRTEAFF

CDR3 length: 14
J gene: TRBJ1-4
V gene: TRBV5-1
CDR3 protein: CASSLGQGGEKLFF

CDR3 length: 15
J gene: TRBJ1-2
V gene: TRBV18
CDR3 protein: CASSPGTPANYGYTF

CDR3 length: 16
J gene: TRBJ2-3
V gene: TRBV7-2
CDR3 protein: CASSPRWTSPTDTQYF

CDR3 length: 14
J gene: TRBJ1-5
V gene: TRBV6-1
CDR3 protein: CASSGQGSAQPQHF

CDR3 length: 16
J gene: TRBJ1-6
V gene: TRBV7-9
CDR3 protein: CASSSTAGQRNSPLHF

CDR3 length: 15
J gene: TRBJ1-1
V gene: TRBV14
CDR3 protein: CASSPTRQGSTEAFF

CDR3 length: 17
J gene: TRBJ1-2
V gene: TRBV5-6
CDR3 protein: CASSSTRSDTGYNGYTF

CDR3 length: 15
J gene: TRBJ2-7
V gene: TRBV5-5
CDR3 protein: CASSLAAGLTYEQYF

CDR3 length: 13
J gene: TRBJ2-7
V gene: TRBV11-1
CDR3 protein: CASSLDTTYEQYF

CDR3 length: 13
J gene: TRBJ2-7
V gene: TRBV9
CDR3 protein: CASSVEGTYEQYF

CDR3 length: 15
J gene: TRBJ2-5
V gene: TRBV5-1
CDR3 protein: CASSLLALGGGTQYF

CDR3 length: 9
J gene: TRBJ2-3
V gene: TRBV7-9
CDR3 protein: CASGTEQYF

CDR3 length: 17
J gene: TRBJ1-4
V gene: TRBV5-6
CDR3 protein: CASSSVPGQARKEKLFF

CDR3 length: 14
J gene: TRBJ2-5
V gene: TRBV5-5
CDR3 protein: CASSLRGGRETQYF

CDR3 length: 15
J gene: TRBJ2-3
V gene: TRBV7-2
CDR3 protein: CASSWVGGAGDTQYF

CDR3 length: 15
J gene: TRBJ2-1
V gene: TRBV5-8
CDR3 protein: CASSYVLAGGNEQFF

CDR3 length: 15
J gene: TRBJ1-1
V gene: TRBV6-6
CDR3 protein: CASKKGGQKNTEAFF

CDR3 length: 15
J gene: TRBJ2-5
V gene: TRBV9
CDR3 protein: CASSAPAGGGETQYF

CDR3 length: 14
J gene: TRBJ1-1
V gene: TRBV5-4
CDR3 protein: CASSSPQVSAEAFF

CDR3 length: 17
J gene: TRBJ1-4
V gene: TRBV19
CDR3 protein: CASSIFGQGATNEKLFF

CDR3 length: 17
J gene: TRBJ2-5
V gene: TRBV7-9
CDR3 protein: CASSLASTSSRGETQYF

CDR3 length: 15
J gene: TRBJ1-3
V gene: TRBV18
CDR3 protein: CASSPQTVTQNTIYF

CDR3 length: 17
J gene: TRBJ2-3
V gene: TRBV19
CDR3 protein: CASSIIGQGHTEDTQYF

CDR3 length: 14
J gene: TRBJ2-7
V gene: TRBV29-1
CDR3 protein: CSVEGDRYTYEQYF

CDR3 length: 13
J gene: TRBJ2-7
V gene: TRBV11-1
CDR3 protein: CASSRTGSYEQYF

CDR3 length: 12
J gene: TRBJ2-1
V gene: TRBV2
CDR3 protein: CASRPSGYGQFF